This TCR beta chain derives from a study of T cell responses to AZD1222 COVID-19 vaccine. Study observations and caveats: Clonal diversity may have been underestimated, and the donors were mostly white British, with more females than males. Mapped onto spike, vaccine-associated CD4 TCRs spanned it and were dominant at 160-218 and 743-854. Repertoires were sampled only after the peak T cell response. Regions left unmutated in variants are reportedly the target of nearly half of spike-specific TCRs.

Note on this clone: Its specificity is not known.

Generated by immunoSEQ multiplex PCR, the TCRdb table keeps only in-frame clones and is missing some. Of tens of thousands of clones detected, around 84% appear once; the ten largest clones hold about 20%. The CDR3 has 16 residues. The germline V and J ends were trimmed by 1 base and 6 bases, with 15 bases remaining between them. CDR1 is KGHDR, CDR2 SFDVKD, per germline. V is TRBV24-1 and J is TRBJ1-5; no definite D call. This receptor was obtained from an adult in good health. The specimen comprised peripheral blood, sampled on day 0 of AZD1222 vaccination. The CDR3 sequence is CATSDLSPFTSQPQHF. In nucleotides, the CDR3 is TGTGCCACCAGTGATTTATCCCCCTTTACGTCTCAGCCCCAGCATTTT.